This T cell receptor (beta chain) originates from a study of blood T cell repertoires in COVID-19. Generated by immunoSEQ multiplex PCR, the TCRdb table keeps only in-frame clones and is missing some. This repertoire shows 70,000 or so clones, around 91% found once; its top ten account for around 8%. The CDR3 consists of 14 residues. V shed 2 bases and J shed 10 bases, with 12 bases lying between them. Germline CDR1 and CDR2: SGHDN and FVKESK. This sequence joins TRBV14 and TRBJ1-6, with a possible D match to TRBD1 (6 bases). The source of this sequence is a human donor in a cohort sampled during active COVID-19. The sequencing input was peripheral blood. The CDR3 sequence is CASSQLRGGSPLHF. CDR3 DNA: TGTGCCAGCAGCCAACTCAGGGGAGGGTCACCCCTCCACTTT.